This T cell receptor beta chain was sequenced for a study of T cell responses to AZD1222 COVID-19 vaccine (dated by TCRdb to 2020 to 2023). As for the study more broadly: Because spike-specific TCR depth and breadth did not differ between the two schedules, AZD1222 recipients who got a second dose at roughly 4 weeks were pooled with those who got a second dose at roughly 12 weeks. Enrollment into the trials was organized by age into subgroups of 18-55, 56-69 and 70-plus years, and those subgroups contained about 150, 27 and 61 TCR-sequenced participants, respectively. TCR sequencing covered more than 230 trial participants: about 210 given two doses of AZD1222 and 26 given two doses of MenACWY control vaccine. Results and caveats for the whole study, not just this receptor: Vaccine-associated CD4 TCRs spanned the whole spike protein, with dominant responses in regions 160-218 and 743-854. Epitopes outside the regions mutated in the B.1.351 and B.1.1.7 variants were reportedly recognized by nearly half of the unique spike-specific TCRs. No day 14 peak-response samples were available, so repertoires were characterized only after the peak T cell response. After two AZD1222 doses, spike-specific TCR breadth and depth were significantly higher than at day 0 and than in MenACWY recipients. Participants were mostly white British, with more females than males. The authors suggested clonal diversity may have been underestimated. Conclusions about previously exposed vaccinees are limited because only six or seven AZD1222 recipients were SARS-CoV-2 seropositive at baseline. The 56-69-year group was small, and its depth increase did not reach significance, likely because of low power.

The CDR3 holds 13 amino acids from the cysteine to the phenylalanine. Just CDR3 DNA is preserved here, 39 bases in frame from base 1. V is pared back by 4 bases and J by 3 bases, with 6 bases lying between the germline termini. The germline V gene encodes CDR1 ENHRY and CDR2 SYGVKD. The CDR3 regions of human TCRbeta chains were analyzed by immunosequencing. Processing in the source paper ran as follows. TCRs in the repertoires were compared against a reference library of SARS-CoV-2-specific TCRs that had been generated with the MIRA antigen-specificity platform. Breadth was defined as the fraction of unique TCRs that were SARS-CoV-2-associated. Depth was defined as the fraction of total T cells that were SARS-CoV-2-associated. Using the MIRA data, every spike-specific TCR was mapped to the spike region that the TCR reacted to and assigned to either a CD4 or a CD8 class. Log10-transformed breadth and depth values were compared by one-way ANOVA with Sidak's multiple comparisons tests. The clones in this table, taken by TCRdb from immuneACCESS, are in-frame only. Not every clone is retained; where verified, under half of the shortfall comes from an unresolved V gene, and the cause of the rest is unknown. V and J calls and clone size follow that table, whereas D and trimming were derived from the DNA. The sample table holds about 140,000 clones, of which 93% were seen once. The ten largest clones represent 4% to 5.5% of the sample.

This sample's time point label indicates: baseline before first vaccination. Vaccinee samples came from UK trials COV001 and COV002, including a single-blind randomized controlled phase 2/3 trial of AZD1222 (ChAdOx1 nCoV-19) in healthy adults. Trial participant PBMC samples were collected at day 0 and day 28 after the second dose for TCRbeta chain sequencing. This clone has just one count. Its antigen has not been determined. Base qualities were left out, and no much larger clone turns up one base away. The V and J genes are TRBV10-3 and TRBJ2-2; TRBD1 could be the D gene, as 6 bases match. Sequencing used peripheral blood, obtained on day 0 of AZD1222 vaccination. The source is an adult in good health. The CDR3 reads as follows: CAISAGDTGELFF. The nucleotides read TGTGCCATCAGTGCAGGGGACACCGGGGAGCTGTTTTTT.